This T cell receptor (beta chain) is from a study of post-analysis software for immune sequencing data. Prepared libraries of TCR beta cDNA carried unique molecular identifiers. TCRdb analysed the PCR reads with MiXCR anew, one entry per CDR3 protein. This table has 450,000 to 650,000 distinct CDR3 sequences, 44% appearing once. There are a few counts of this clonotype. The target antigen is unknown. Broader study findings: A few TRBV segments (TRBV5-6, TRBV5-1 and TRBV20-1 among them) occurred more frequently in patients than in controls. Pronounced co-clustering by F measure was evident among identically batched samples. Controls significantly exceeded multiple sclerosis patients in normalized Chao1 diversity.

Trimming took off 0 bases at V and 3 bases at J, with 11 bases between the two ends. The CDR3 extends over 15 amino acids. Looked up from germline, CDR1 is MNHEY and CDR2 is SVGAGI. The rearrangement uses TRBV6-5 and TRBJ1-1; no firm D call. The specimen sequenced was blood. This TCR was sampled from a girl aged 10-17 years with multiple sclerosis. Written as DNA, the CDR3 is TGTGCCAGCAGTTACTCCTTCCAGGCGCACACTGAAGCTTTCTTT. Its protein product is CASSYSFQAHTEAFF.